These 29 T cell receptor beta chains came from one sample sequenced in a study of blood T cell repertoires in COVID-19. Profiling relied on immunoSEQ multiplex PCR, and the TCRdb table lists in-frame clones only, not all of them. The sample includes around 150,000 clones, roughly nine tenths of them seen just once. Sequenced material: peripheral blood. All receptors come from a human donor in a cohort sampled during active COVID-19.

V gene TRBV19 combines with J gene TRBJ1-5; 9 positions match TRBD1. Germline trimming cut 5 bases from V and 0 bases from J; bases unmatched to any gene: 11. CDR1 and CDR2 (germline): LNHDA, SQIVND (reference sequence). The CDR3 length is 18 residues. CDR3 in amino acids: CASSLRGGTGHSNQPQHF. The CDR3 coding sequence is TGTGCCAGTAGTCTTAGAGGGGGGACAGGGCATAGCAATCAGCCCCAGCATTTT.

The genes are TRBV11-2 and TRBJ2-7, with 7 bases matching TRBD1. The trim removed 0 bases at V and 2 bases at J, leaving 4 bases unmatched. The CDR3 is made up of 15 amino acids. Germline loops: CDR1 SGHAT, CDR2 FQNNGV. CDR3 loop: CASSLDGQGAYEQYF. CDR3 sequence (DNA): TGTGCCAGCAGCTTAGATGGGCAGGGGGCCTACGAGCAGTACTTC.

The rearrangement links TRBV5-4 to TRBJ1-1, with D perhaps TRBD1 (6 bases). This CDR3 is built from 15 residues. The germline V and J ends were trimmed by 3 bases and 0 bases, with 12 bases remaining between them. The germline V gene has CDR1 SGHNT and CDR2 YYREEE (reference sequence). CDR3 nucleotides: TGTGCCAGCAGCTCTGGGACAACCGTGAACACTGAAGCTTTCTTT. This gives the protein CASSSGTTVNTEAFF.

The CDR3 here is CASSTSRTGRNYGYTF. In DNA, the CDR3 is TGTGCCAGCAGCACCAGCAGGACAGGGCGGAACTATGGCTACACCTTC. The J gene is TRBJ1-2, the V gene TRBV3-1 (or the pseudogene TRBV3-2); 8 positions match TRBD1. The germline V gene has CDR1 LGHDT and CDR2 YNNKEL (reference sequence). The CDR3 spans 16 residues. V was pared by 5 bases and J by 2 bases, with 10 bases of the junction left unmatched.

The chain recombines TRBV6-2 or TRBV6-3 with TRBJ1-5; TRBD1 aligns across 10 bases. This CDR3 is built from 20 residues. CDR1 is MNHEY, CDR2 SVGEGT, per germline. V shed 2 bases, J shed 1 base, and the junction held 14 bases outside the gene matches. The CDR3 loop reads CASSYPTEGQGSWSNQPQHF. For the CDR3, the DNA is TGTGCCAGCAGTTACCCGACGGAGGGACAGGGGAGTTGGAGCAATCAGCCCCAGCATTTT.

The V and J genes are TRBV6-2 or TRBV6-3 and TRBJ1-5; no clear D gene. The V gene lost 5 bases and the J gene lost 3 bases, with 11 bases spanning the gap. Germline values: CDR1 MNHEY, CDR2 SVGEGT. CDR3 length: 14 amino acids. The CDR3 spells CASSTRENNQPQHF. DNA for the CDR3: TGTGCCAGCAGTACCCGGGAGAACAATCAGCCCCAGCATTTT.

The chain is built from TRBV19 and TRBJ1-5; a weak D match, TRBD1 (6 bases). This CDR3 region has 12 residues. Germline V gene sequence: CDR1 LNHDA, CDR2 SQIVND (reference sequence). V was cut by 5 bases and J by 5 bases, with 7 bases left in between. The CDR3 loop reads CASSGQHQPQHF. In nucleotides, the CDR3 is TGTGCCAGTAGTGGACAGCATCAGCCCCAGCATTTT.

This sequence joins TRBV7-3 and TRBJ2-2; D call uncertain. Germline CDR1 reads SGHTA; CDR2 reads FQGTGA. This CDR3 has 16 amino acids. V was pared by 1 base and J by 4 bases, with 13 bases between. CDR3 residues: CASSLIGPSTTGELFF. Written as DNA, the CDR3 is TGTGCCAGCAGCTTAATAGGCCCTAGTACCACCGGGGAGCTGTTTTTT.

The rearrangement joins TRBV30 to TRBJ2-7; 7 positions match TRBD1. The CDR3 extends over 14 amino acids. Per germline, CDR1 GTSNPN and CDR2 SVGIG (reference sequence). Trimming removed 1 base from V and 6 bases from J; junction bases left unmatched: 9. In DNA form, the CDR3 reads TGTGCCTGGAGTGCCGACAGGGTAGTGGGCGAGCAGTACTTC. Translating gives CAWSADRVVGEQYF.

The V and J genes are TRBV7-2 and TRBJ1-6, with 8 nucleotides matching TRBD1. The trim removed 5 bases at V and 5 bases at J, leaving 8 bases unmatched. Germline V CDR1 and CDR2: SGHTA, FQGNSA. The CDR3 has 16 residues. CDR3 in amino acids: CASSARQGMNNSPLHF. The CDR3 DNA is TGTGCCAGCAGCGCCAGACAGGGGATGAATAATTCACCCCTCCACTTT.

This clone showed up just once. The CDR3 coding sequence is TGTGCCAGCAGACCGGGACACTACAATGAGCAGTTCTTC. It yields the protein CASRPGHYNEQFF. V is TRBV5-6 and J is TRBJ2-1, with a tentative D call TRBD1 (6 bases). The germline gives CDR1 SGHDT, CDR2 YYEEEE. V lost 5 bases, J lost 3 bases, and 9 bases lay in between. CDR3 length: 13 amino acids.

The rearrangement uses TRBV19 and TRBJ1-4, with 7 bases that match TRBD1. Germline assignment: CDR1 LNHDA and CDR2 SQIVND (reference sequence). The junction had 11 bases not matched to a gene; V was cut back by 8 bases and J by 8 bases. This CDR3 has 14 residues. This CDR3 is CASLGEGAHEKLFF. The CDR3 nucleotides read TGTGCCAGTCTTGGTGAGGGGGCCCACGAAAAACTGTTTTTT.

This sequence joins TRBV3-1 (or the pseudogene TRBV3-2) and TRBJ2-1; 9 positions agree with TRBD2. Trimming took 0 bases from V and 7 from J; bases not matched to a gene: 10. This CDR3 has 17 residues. CDR1 is LGHDT and CDR2 is YNNKEL in the germline V gene (reference sequence). In DNA form, the CDR3 reads TGTGCCAGCAGCCAAGACATGTGGGCGGGGGGGAGGAATGAGCAGTTCTTC. Amino acids: CASSQDMWAGGRNEQFF.

CDR3 amino acids: CASIIGGRRTEAFF. CDR3 bases: TGTGCCAGCATTATCGGGGGAAGACGGACTGAAGCTTTCTTT. The chain uses TRBV28 and TRBJ1-1; TRBD1 might be the D (5 bases). The V gene's germline CDR1 is MDHEN and CDR2 SYDVKM. The CDR3 runs 14 residues. V lost 7 bases, J lost 5 bases, and 17 bases lay in between.

This clone was seen once. V is TRBV6-1 and J is TRBJ2-7, with a possible D match to TRBD2 (5 bases). Germline V gene sequence: CDR1 MNHNS, CDR2 SASEGT. V lost 3 bases, J lost 4 bases, and 16 bases lay in between. This CDR3 comprises 15 residues. CDR3 loop: CASSDKLDWSYEQYF. Here the CDR3 DNA reads TGTGCCAGCAGTGACAAACTAGATTGGAGTTACGAGCAGTACTTC.

This clone has a single count. This chain joins TRBV4-1 and TRBJ2-2; 12 bases fit TRBD2. Trimming took 4 bases from V and 5 from J; bases not matched to a gene: 5. CDR1 MGHRA and CDR2 YSYEKL come from the germline V gene. CDR3 length: 16 residues. CDR3 sequence: CASSPLAGGNTGELFF. CDR3 sequence (DNA): TGCGCCAGCAGCCCTCTAGCGGGAGGGAATACCGGGGAGCTGTTTTTT.

The rearrangement links TRBV29-1 to TRBJ1-5; no clear D. Germline CDR1 SQVTM, CDR2 ANQGSEA. The CDR3 spans 14 residues. V was clipped by 1 base and J by 5 bases, with 12 bases between them. The CDR3 region has the DNA TGCAGCGTTGAAGGAACTTCCCGGTATCAGCCCCAGCATTTT. This codes for CSVEGTSRYQPQHF.

The chain uses TRBV10-3 and TRBJ2-2; TRBD1 might be the D (6 bases). The CDR3 extends over 13 amino acids. V lost 5 bases and J 5 bases, leaving 9 bases between the germline ends. The germline V gene encodes CDR1 ENHRY and CDR2 SYGVKD. The DNA of the CDR3 is TGTGCCATCAGTACGACAGGTACCGGGGAGCTGTTTTTT. Protein product: CAISTTGTGELFF.

The chain links TRBV6-2 or TRBV6-3 to TRBJ1-5, with 7 bases aligning to TRBD1. The CDR3 sequence is 15 residues long. Germline CDR1 MNHEY, CDR2 SVGEGT. Trimming removed 8 bases from V and 6 bases from J; junction bases left unmatched: 13. The CDR3 nucleotides read TGTGCCAGCCGCCGGGACAGCGGCTGGGGTCAGCCCCAGCATTTT. Translation gives CASRRDSGWGQPQHF.

The chain recombines TRBV9 with TRBJ2-5, with D tentatively TRBD2 (6 bases). Deletions cut 0 bases from V and 2 bases from J, with 14 bases between. The germline gives CDR1 SGDLS, CDR2 YYNGEE. The CDR3 runs to 16 residues. This CDR3 is CASSVGGSGLQETQYF. CDR3 nucleotides: TGTGCCAGCAGCGTAGGGGGCAGCGGGTTACAAGAGACCCAGTACTTC.

This chain connects TRBV9 to TRBJ2-3, with D possibly TRBD2 on 7 matching bases. Germline CDR1 reads SGDLS; CDR2 reads YYNGEE. V shed 0 bases and J shed 4 bases, with 15 bases lying between them. The CDR3 is made up of 16 amino acids. The CDR3 DNA sequence: TGTGCCAGCAGCGTAGATCTGGGGGGGGCCGCAGATACGCAGTATTTT. This codes for CASSVDLGGAADTQYF.

The chain joins TRBV5-1 to TRBJ1-1, with D perhaps matching TRBD1 (6 bases). Trimming stripped 0 bases from V and 5 bases from J, with 11 bases between. CDR3 length: 14 residues. Germline V gives CDR1 SGHRS, CDR2 YFSETQ. This chain's CDR3 is CASSLDRVRTEAFF. The CDR3 DNA follows: TGCGCCAGCAGCTTGGACAGGGTGAGGACTGAAGCTTTCTTT.

The table lists this clone with a count of one. The rearrangement joins TRBV11-3 to TRBJ2-7, with 8 bases lining up with TRBD2. The V gene's germline CDR1 is SGHNT and CDR2 YENEEA. CDR3 length: 16 residues. J lost 2 bases, V lost 5 bases, and 11 bases had no gene match. In nucleotides, the CDR3 is TGTGCCAGCAGCCGATACCCCACTAGCGGAACCTACGAGCAGTACTTC. Protein product: CASSRYPTSGTYEQYF. Variable domain in full (rest from reference TRBV11-3 and TRBJ2-7): EAGVVQSPRYKIIEKKQPVAFWCNPISGHNTLYWYLQNLGQGPELLIRYENEEAVDDSQLPKDRFSAERLKGVDSTLKIQPAELGDSAVYLCASSRYPTSGTYEQYFGPGTRLTVT.

The CDR3 DNA sequence: TGCAGCGTTGAACGACTGGGTACGGGGAAAGCTGAAGCTTTCTTT. Protein product: CSVERLGTGKAEAFF. This sequence joins TRBV29-1 and TRBJ1-1; D call uncertain. This CDR3 spans 15 amino acids. Trimming left V 2 bases short and J 6 bases short, with 19 bases between. Germline-derived CDR1 and CDR2 are SQVTM and ANQGSEA.

V usage is TRBV7-2 and J usage is TRBJ1-6; tentatively, D is TRBD1 (5 bases). The CDR3 extends over 18 amino acids. V was cut by 4 bases and J by 9 bases, with 25 bases left in between. Per the germline V gene, CDR1 is SGHTA and CDR2 is FQGNSA. As DNA, the CDR3 is TGTGCCAGCAGCTCAGCAGGCGGCGGGGGTAAAATTGGTTCACCCCTCCACTTT. Translated: CASSSAGGGGKIGSPLHF.

The CDR3: CSAYRAKNTEAFF. The CDR3 DNA sequence: TGCAGCGCCTACAGGGCCAAGAACACTGAAGCTTTCTTT. The chain couples TRBV29-1 to TRBJ1-1, with D perhaps matching TRBD1 (6 bases). V lost 7 bases, J lost 1 base, and 13 bases lay in between. The CDR3 has 13 amino acids. CDR1 is SQVTM, CDR2 ANQGSEA, per germline. Together with reference TRBV29-1 and TRBJ1-1, the CDR3 gives the full variable domain: SAVISQKPSRDICQRGTSLTIQCQVDSQVTMMFWYRQQPGQSLTLIATANQGSEATYESGFVIDKFPISRPNLTFSTLTVSNMSPEDSSIYLCSAYRAKNTEAFFGQGTRLTVV.

The rearrangement joins TRBV5-4 to TRBJ1-2, with a possible D match to TRBD1 (5 bases). The CDR3 covers 14 residues. Germline-derived CDR1 and CDR2 are SGHNT and YYREEE (reference sequence). V dropped 3 bases and J dropped 8 bases, with 17 bases sitting between them. The CDR3 bases are TGTGCCAGCAGCTCCAGAGCAGGGCGGAAGGGCTACACCTTC. Translating gives CASSSRAGRKGYTF.

This chain connects TRBV6-6 to TRBJ2-3; D is unresolved. This CDR3 has 14 amino acids. Looked up from germline, CDR1 is MNHNY and CDR2 is SVGAGI (reference sequence). V lost 3 bases to trimming and J lost 2 bases, with 9 bases between them. CDR3 nucleotides: TGTGCCAGCAGTTATGCTGCTACCACAGATACGCAGTATTTT. This codes for CASSYAATTDTQYF.

The chain links TRBV6-6 to TRBJ1-1; no clear D. This CDR3 contains 15 residues. CDR1 and CDR2 from the germline V gene are MNHNY and SVGAGI (reference sequence). V was pared by 4 bases and J by 1 base, with 13 bases between. As DNA, the CDR3 is TGTGCCAGCAGTTCCCTCCTATCCGCGAACACTGAAGCTTTCTTT. Translated: CASSSLLSANTEAFF.